These 9 T cell receptor beta chains share one sample of origin, sequenced in a study of T cells in localized non-small cell lung cancer. Using immunoSEQ multiplex PCR, the repertoire was profiled, and TCRdb retains in-frame clones only, with some absent. The repertoire holds 50,000 or so clones, with around 83% as singletons. This specimen consisted of peripheral blood, obtained before any cancer treatment. All receptors derive from a female donor aged 60 or older with stage II squamous cell lung carcinoma.

V gene TRBV7-9 combines with J gene TRBJ2-7; TRBD1 is a possible D gene (6 bases). The CDR3 extends over 15 amino acids. Trimming cost V 4 bases and J 0 bases, with 13 bases left between them. Germline V gives CDR1 SEHNR, CDR2 FQNEAQ (reference sequence). CDR3 sequence reads: CASSSRDIPSYEQYF. CDR3 nucleotides: TGTGCCAGCAGCTCCCGGGACATACCCTCCTACGAGCAGTACTTC.

The V call is TRBV14, the J call TRBJ2-7, with 8 bases lining up with TRBD1. The ends lost 1 base at V and 1 base at J; junction bases unmatched: 6. The CDR3 loop spans 16 amino acids. CDR1 and CDR2 from the germline V gene are SGHDN and FVKESK. Here the CDR3 reads CASSQARDRSSYEQYF. As DNA, the CDR3 is TGTGCCAGCAGCCAAGCCAGGGACAGGAGTTCCTACGAGCAGTACTTC.

The chain combines TRBV6-5 with TRBJ1-1; tentatively, D is TRBD1 (5 bases). Germline loops: CDR1 MNHEY, CDR2 SVGAGI. V was pared by 2 bases and J by 5 bases, with 12 bases between. The CDR3 is made up of 14 amino acids. The chain's CDR3 is CASSYAGTVTEAFF. In DNA, the CDR3 is TGTGCCAGCAGTTACGCTGGGACCGTTACTGAAGCTTTCTTT.

This clone occurred a few times. The rearrangement uses TRBV5-5 and TRBJ2-3; tentatively, D is TRBD2 (5 bases). Germline values: CDR1 SGHKS, CDR2 YYEKEE (reference sequence). The length of the CDR3 is 16 residues. The V end was cut by 0 bases, the J end by 2 bases, with 13 bases between. In DNA form, the CDR3 reads TGTGCCAGCAGCTTGGCTTACGGGATCTCCACAGATACGCAGTATTTT. Amino acid sequence: CASSLAYGISTDTQYF.

V gene TRBV18 combines with J gene TRBJ1-1, with unresolved D. Per the germline V gene, CDR1 is KGHSH and CDR2 is LQKENI. The CDR3 is 14 amino acids. Trimming cost V 2 bases and J 4 bases, with 11 bases left between them. DNA of the CDR3: TGTGCCAGCTCACCAGGACCAAGCCCCACTGAAGCTTTCTTT. Its protein is CASSPGPSPTEAFF.

This clone was detected a few times. This sequence joins TRBV7-9 and TRBJ1-4; the match to TRBD1 covers 10 bases. The CDR3 spans 16 residues. Germline V gene lookup returns CDR1 SEHNR and CDR2 FQNEAQ (reference sequence). V gave up 5 bases and J gave up 7 bases; unmatched junction bases: 10. The CDR3 loop is CASSPLGTGEGEKLFF. In DNA form, the CDR3 reads TGTGCCAGCAGCCCCCTAGGGACAGGGGAGGGTGAAAAACTGTTTTTT.

The rearrangement uses TRBV27 and TRBJ1-1; 7 bases map to TRBD1. This CDR3 is 13 amino acids long. The germline CDR1 and CDR2 sequences are MNHEY and SMNVEV (reference sequence). Losses at the gene ends were 7 bases for V and 5 bases for J; bases not matched to a gene: 7. The CDR3 bases are TGTGCCAGCACGGACAGGAAGGGGACTGAAGCTTTCTTT. Its translation is CASTDRKGTEAFF.

The chain is built from TRBV19 and TRBJ1-4; tentative D call: TRBD1 (5 bases). The CDR3 has 16 amino acids. Per germline, CDR1 LNHDA and CDR2 SQIVND (reference sequence). V gave up 5 bases and J gave up 8 bases, with 21 bases separating them. The CDR3 is CASSSPRGTSREKLFF. CDR3 coding DNA: TGTGCCAGTAGTTCCCCCCGGGGGACGTCCCGGGAAAAACTGTTTTTT.

The chain couples TRBV29-1 to TRBJ1-1, with a weak D call TRBD1 (5 bases). V was shortened by 4 bases and J by 3 bases, with 12 bases between the two germline ends. This CDR3 comprises 13 residues. Per germline, CDR1 SQVTM and CDR2 ANQGSEA. The chain's CDR3 is CSVGLRGDTEAFF. CDR3 in DNA: TGCAGCGTTGGTTTAAGGGGTGACACTGAAGCTTTCTTT.